This T cell receptor beta chain is from a study of blood T cell repertoires in COVID-19. Study overall: T cells, B-cell-depleted T cells, or PBMCs provided the cDNA or gDNA that served as material.

In the authors' workflow: Using reference gene primer amplification, nucleated cell counts were estimated. TCRdb's table, derived via immunoSEQ multiplex PCR, lists solely in-frame clones and lacks some. V and J calls and clone size are those listed in that table; D and trimming were worked out from the DNA. This sample yields more than 200,000 clones, of which less than 90% are seen a single time; over 9.5% belongs to the top ten. The length of the CDR3 is 19 residues. Per germline, CDR1 LNHNV and CDR2 YYDKDF (reference sequence). Losses at the gene ends were 0 bases for V and 0 bases for J; bases not matched to a gene: 9. Seattle patients were enrolled during active infection and followed longitudinally.

The TCR originated in a woman older than 75 with COVID-19, enrolled during active disease. The rearrangement joins TRBV15 to TRBJ2-3; TRBD2 aligns across 10 bases. The sequenced sample was peripheral blood. CDR3 DNA: TGTGCCACCAGCAGAGATCCGGCTAGCGGGGGATCTAGCACAGATACGCAGTATTTT. Translating gives CATSRDPASGGSSTDTQYF.